The clone carrying this TCR beta chain was seen ten or more times. Template-switching 5'RACE yielded the TCR cDNA; a universal primer site and UMIs were added in the process. TCRdb processed the 5' RACE reads anew with MiXCR; each CDR3 protein has one entry. The repertoire holds about 320,000 distinct CDR3 sequences, with approximately 4.5% as singletons. This record comes from a study of T cells after yellow fever vaccination. The CDR3 spans 12 residues. The V gene's germline CDR1 is DFQATT and CDR2 SNEGSKA (reference sequence). V gave up 3 bases and J gave up 3 bases, with 9 bases separating them. The sample in question was PBMCs, obtained 15 days after the yellow fever booster vaccination. J is TRBJ2-7 and V is TRBV20-1; D remains unclear. This receptor was identified in a young man who received the YFV17D yellow fever vaccine. This CDR3 is CSARTDSYEQYF. Written as DNA, the CDR3 is TGCAGTGCTAGGACGGATAGCTACGAGCAGTACTTC.